These 9 T cell receptor beta chains came from one sample sequenced in a study of CD8 T cells in Susac syndrome. RNA was extracted with the RNeasy kit, and a quantity of roughly 0.5 to 1 ug was reverse transcribed using random hexamers. A single record per CDR3 protein comes from TCRdb applying MiXCR to the immunoSEQ multiplex PCR reads. The repertoire consists of fewer than 350,000 distinct CDR3 sequences, with 92% occurring once and the leading ten covering roughly 0.07%. Sequenced input: CD4+ T cells from PBMCs. All receptors derive from a human donor with multiple sclerosis.

The J gene is TRBJ2-2, the V gene TRBV24-1; 7 nucleotides agree with TRBD1. After removal of 4 bases from V and 5 bases from J, the junction contained 9 bases not matched to a gene. This CDR3 comprises 16 residues. Germline V gene data show CDR1 as KGHDR and CDR2 as SFDVKD. The CDR3: CATSEQGIEKTGELFF. CDR3 in DNA: TGTGCCACCAGTGAACAGGGGATAGAAAAAACCGGGGAGCTGTTTTTT.

Written as DNA, the CDR3 is TGTGCCAGCAGTCGGGACGGCTCCTACAATGAGCAGTTCTTC. This gives the protein CASSRDGSYNEQFF. This chain connects TRBV6-2 or TRBV6-3 to TRBJ2-1; D tentatively fits TRBD1 or TRBD2 (5 bases each). V was clipped by 5 bases and J by 0 bases, with 8 bases between them. The CDR3 runs 14 residues. CDR1 and CDR2 from the germline V gene are MNHEY and SVGEGT.

This chain uses TRBV6-6 with TRBJ2-5; D may be TRBD2 (5 bases). CDR3 length: 14 amino acids. Trimming shortened V by 5 bases and J by 4 bases, and 14 bases separated the two germline ends. CDR1 MNHNY and CDR2 SVGAGI come from the germline V gene (reference sequence). The CDR3 protein is CASSDLLSGETQYF. The CDR3 nucleotides are TGTGCCAGCAGTGACTTACTAAGCGGAGAGACCCAGTACTTC.

The genes are TRBV7-3 and TRBJ2-1; 8 positions match TRBD2. The V gene's germline CDR1 is SGHTA and CDR2 FQGTGA. The CDR3 totals 17 residues. J gave up 6 bases and V 2 bases, and 12 bases lay outside the gene matches. CDR3 DNA: TGTGCCAGCAGCTTATGGCCCAGGACTAGCACCGTCAATGAGCAGTTCTTC. Protein product: CASSLWPRTSTVNEQFF.

The chain joins TRBV19 to TRBJ1-1; D remains unclear. CDR1 and CDR2 from the germline V gene are LNHDA and SQIVND (reference sequence). This CDR3 comprises 14 residues. V was clipped by 4 bases and J by 3 bases, with 12 bases between them. CDR3 region: CASSTTAGDTEAFF. The CDR3 DNA reads TGTGCCAGTAGTACCACGGCTGGGGACACTGAAGCTTTCTTT.

The V and J genes are TRBV10-3 and TRBJ2-7, with 7 bases aligning to TRBD2. From germline, CDR1 is ENHRY and CDR2 SYGVKD. V shed 0 bases, J shed 3 bases, and the junction held 8 bases outside the gene matches. The CDR3 has 16 amino acids. The CDR3 DNA sequence: TGTGCCATCAGTGAGTCGGGGGAGCGGGGAGGCTACGAGCAGTACTTC. Translating gives CAISESGERGGYEQYF.

This rearrangement joins TRBV4-1 to TRBJ2-7, with 8 bases matching TRBD1. CDR1 is MGHRA, CDR2 YSYEKL, per germline. J was trimmed by 2 bases and V by 4 bases; bases with no gene match: 7. The CDR3 consists of 15 residues. The CDR3 here is CASSPWTGKAYEQYF. Here the CDR3 DNA reads TGCGCCAGCAGCCCCTGGACAGGGAAGGCCTACGAGCAGTACTTC.

This rearrangement joins TRBV7-9 to TRBJ1-2; 8 bases fit TRBD1. V trimming: 6 bases; J trimming: 8 bases; junction bases outside the gene matches: 8. This CDR3 is 13 amino acids long. Germline V gene data show CDR1 as SEHNR and CDR2 as FQNEAQ (reference sequence). The CDR3 protein is CASSPDREGGYTF. CDR3 DNA: TGTGCCAGCAGTCCGGACAGGGAAGGGGGCTACACCTTC.

This chain connects TRBV10-1 to TRBJ2-7; weak D call: TRBD1 (6 bases). The germline gives CDR1 WNHNN, CDR2 SYGVQD (reference sequence). The CDR3 runs 14 residues. V was clipped by 6 bases and J by 6 bases, with 18 bases between them. CDR3 sequence reads: CASSGTRTSGEQYF. As DNA, the CDR3 is TGCGCCAGCAGCGGGACACGGACATCGGGCGAGCAGTACTTC.